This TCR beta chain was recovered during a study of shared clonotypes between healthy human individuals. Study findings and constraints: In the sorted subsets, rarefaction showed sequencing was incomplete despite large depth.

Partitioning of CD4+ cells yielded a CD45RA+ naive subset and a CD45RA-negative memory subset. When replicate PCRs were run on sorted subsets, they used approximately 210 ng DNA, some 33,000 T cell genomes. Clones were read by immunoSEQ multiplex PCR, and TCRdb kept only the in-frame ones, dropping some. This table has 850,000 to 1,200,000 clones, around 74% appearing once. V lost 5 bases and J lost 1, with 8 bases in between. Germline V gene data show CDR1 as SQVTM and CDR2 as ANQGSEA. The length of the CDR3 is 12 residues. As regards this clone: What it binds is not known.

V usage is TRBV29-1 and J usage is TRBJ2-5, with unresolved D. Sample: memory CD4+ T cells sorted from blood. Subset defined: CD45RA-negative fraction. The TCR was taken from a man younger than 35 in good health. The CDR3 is CSVFNSQETQYF. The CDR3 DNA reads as TGCAGCGTTTTCAACAGCCAAGAGACCCAGTACTTC.